A single TCR beta chain is shown here with its context. What it binds is unknown. Clones were read by immunoSEQ multiplex PCR, and TCRdb kept only the in-frame ones, dropping some. The sample lists roughly 150,000 clones, around nine tenths occurring once. The data belong to a study of T cell responses to AZD1222 COVID-19 vaccine. General study results and limits: Only a handful of AZD1222 recipients tested seropositive at baseline. Among spike-specific TCRs, nearly half reportedly target unmutated variant regions. The donor group comprised mostly white British people and more females; the analysis possibly underestimated clonal diversity. Recipients of two AZD1222 doses showed rising Spike-specific TCR breadth and depth.

V was pared by 5 bases and J by 14 bases, with 16 bases between. This CDR3 is built from 13 residues. CDR1 and CDR2 from the germline V gene are MGHRA and YSYEKL. The TCR sequence derives from an adult who received the AZD1222 COVID-19 vaccine. J is TRBJ1-6 and V is TRBV4-1; tentatively, D is TRBD1 (5 bases). Sequenced here: peripheral blood, sampled 28 days after the second AZD1222 dose. CDR3 amino acids: CASSLGEVGSLHF. CDR3 DNA: TGCGCCAGCAGCTTAGGGGAGGTAGGATCCCTCCACTTT.